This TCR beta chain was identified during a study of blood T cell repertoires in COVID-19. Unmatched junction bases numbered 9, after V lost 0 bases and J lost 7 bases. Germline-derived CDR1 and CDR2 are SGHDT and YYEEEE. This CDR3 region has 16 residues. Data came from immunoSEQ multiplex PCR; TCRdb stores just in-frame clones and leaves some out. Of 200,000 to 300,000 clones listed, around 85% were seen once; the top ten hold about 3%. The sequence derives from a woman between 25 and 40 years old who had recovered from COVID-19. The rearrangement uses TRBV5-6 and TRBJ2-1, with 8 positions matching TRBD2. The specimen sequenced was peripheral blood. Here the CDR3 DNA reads TGTGCCAGCAGCTTGGACGGGGGGGCAATCAATAATGAGCAGTTCTTC. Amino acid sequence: CASSLDGGAINNEQFF.